The sample holds a few counts of the clone carrying this TCR beta chain. Antigen unknown. This sample was taken from a study of post-analysis software for immune sequencing data. Turning to the study itself: Patients had relapsing-remitting, secondary progressive or progressive-relapsing multiple sclerosis; some lacked subtype. Study results and limitations: When patients were compared with controls, five TRBV segments were more frequent, TRBV5-6, TRBV5-1 and TRBV20-1 among them. Significantly lower normalized Chao1 diversity was seen in multiple sclerosis patients than in controls.

The TCR beta cDNA libraries carried unique molecular identifiers. TCRdb re-derived calls from the PCR reads in MiXCR, one entry per CDR3 protein. The data contain roughly 540,000 distinct CDR3 sequences, around 34% of them seen just once; the ten biggest clones take up about 6%. The CDR3 covers 16 residues. V dropped 5 bases and J dropped 6 bases, with 17 bases sitting between them. The chain recombines TRBV12-3 or TRBV12-4 with TRBJ1-6; tentative D call: TRBD1 (5 bases). This receptor was taken from a girl between 2 and 17 years old with multiple sclerosis. The sequenced sample consisted of blood. Here the CDR3 reads CASSPTGRVRNSPLHF. As DNA, the CDR3 is TGTGCCAGCAGTCCCACTGGCAGGGTCCGTAATTCACCCCTCCACTTT.